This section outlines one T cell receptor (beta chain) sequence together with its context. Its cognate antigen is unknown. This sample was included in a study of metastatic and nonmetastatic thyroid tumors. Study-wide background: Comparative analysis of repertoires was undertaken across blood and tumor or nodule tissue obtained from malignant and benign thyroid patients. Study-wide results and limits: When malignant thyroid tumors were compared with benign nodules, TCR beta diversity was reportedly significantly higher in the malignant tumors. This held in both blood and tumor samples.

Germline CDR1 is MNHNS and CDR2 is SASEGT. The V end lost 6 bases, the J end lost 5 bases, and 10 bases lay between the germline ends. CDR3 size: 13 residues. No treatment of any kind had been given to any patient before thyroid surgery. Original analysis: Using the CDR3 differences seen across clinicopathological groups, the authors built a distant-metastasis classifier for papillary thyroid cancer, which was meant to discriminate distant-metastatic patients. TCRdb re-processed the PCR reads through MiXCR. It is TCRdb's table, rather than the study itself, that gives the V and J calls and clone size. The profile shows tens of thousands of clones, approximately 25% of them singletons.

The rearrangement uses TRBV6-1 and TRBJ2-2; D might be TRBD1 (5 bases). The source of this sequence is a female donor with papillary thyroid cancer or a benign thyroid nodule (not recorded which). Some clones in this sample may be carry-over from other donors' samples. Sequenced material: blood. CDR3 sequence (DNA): TGTGCCAGCAGACCGACAGAGACCGGGGAGCTGTTTTTT. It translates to CASRPTETGELFF.